The 17 T cell receptor beta chains presented below share a single source sample, sequenced in a study of shared clonotypes between healthy human individuals. TCRdb's copy holds only in-frame clones and misses some; the assay was immunoSEQ multiplex PCR. In the table there are approximately 2.4 million clones, approximately 96% of which are singletons. Sequenced input: naive CD4+ T cells sorted from blood. Subset here: CD45RA+ positively selected. These receptors originate from a man in his late teens or twenties in good health.

The chain joins TRBV14 to TRBJ2-2; 8 positions agree with TRBD1. J was trimmed by 1 base and V by 6 bases; bases with no gene match: 10. There are 17 residues in the CDR3. Germline values: CDR1 SGHDN, CDR2 FVKESK. The CDR3 here is CASRQIAGTGNTGELFF. The CDR3 DNA reads as TGTGCCAGCAGACAGATTGCCGGGACAGGGAACACCGGGGAGCTGTTTTTT.

CDR3 nucleotides: TGTGCCAGCAGCACTAGACAGGGTAACACAGATACGCAGTATTTT. This gives the protein CASSTRQGNTDTQYF. V and J are TRBV7-2 and TRBJ2-3; TRBD1 agrees at 7 bases. Unmatched junction bases numbered 7, after V lost 5 bases and J lost 2 bases. Germline V gene data show CDR1 as SGHTA and CDR2 as FQGNSA. The length of the CDR3 is 15 residues.

In nucleotides, the CDR3 is TGCGCCAGCAGTGAGTCCGGGACGCTACAGCCCCAGCATTTT. This codes for CASSESGTLQPQHF. V is TRBV10-1 and J is TRBJ1-5; TRBD1 is a possible D gene (5 bases). Germline loops: CDR1 WNHNN, CDR2 SYGVQD (reference sequence). The CDR3 is made up of 14 amino acids. Trimming removed 0 bases at V and 7 bases at J, with 10 bases between.

The chain links TRBV27 to TRBJ2-5, with D possibly being TRBD2 (5 bases). The germline CDR1 and CDR2 sequences are MNHEY and SMNVEV (reference sequence). V lost 3 bases and J lost 5, with 13 bases in between. The CDR3 length is 14 residues. The CDR3 DNA reads as TGTGCCAGCAGTTTCGACTGGACTTCGGAGACCCAGTACTTC. Translating it yields CASSFDWTSETQYF.

Concerning this clone: The same CDR3 is also encoded by other DNA sequences in this sample. This chain joins TRBV6-5 and TRBJ2-1; TRBD1 matches at 10 bases. Germline V gene sequence: CDR1 MNHEY, CDR2 SVGAGI. V trimming: 2 bases; J trimming: 5 bases; junction bases outside the gene matches: 3. The CDR3 covers 15 residues. DNA of the CDR3: TGTGCCAGCAGTTACGACAGGGGGCCAGACAATGAGCAGTTCTTC. Its protein is CASSYDRGPDNEQFF.

With respect to this clone: This CDR3 is also generated by other DNA sequences in the sample. This rearrangement joins TRBV7-2 to TRBJ1-3; TRBD1 aligns across 7 bases. The trim removed 1 base at V and 0 bases at J, leaving 0 bases unmatched. This CDR3 has 15 residues. Germline assignment: CDR1 SGHTA and CDR2 FQGNSA. The CDR3 protein is CASSLGQGSGNTIYF. The CDR3 DNA sequence: TGTGCCAGCAGCTTAGGACAGGGCTCTGGAAACACCATATATTTT.

This chain connects TRBV5-1 to TRBJ2-3, with D uncertain. This CDR3 is 13 amino acids long. Germline loops: CDR1 SGHRS, CDR2 YFSETQ. Between the trimmed V and J ends, which lost 3 bases and 6 bases, there was a span of 11 bases. CDR3 region: CASSSGLTDTQYF. CDR3 DNA sequence: TGCGCCAGCAGCTCGGGCCTGACGGATACGCAGTATTTT.

The chain recombines TRBV5-1 with TRBJ2-3; D gene uncertain. The CDR3 contains 13 residues. Trimming stripped 0 bases from V and 4 bases from J, with 6 bases between. Germline V gives CDR1 SGHRS, CDR2 YFSETQ. The CDR3 DNA follows: TGCGCCAGCAGCTTGGCCGACCCAGATACGCAGTATTTT. This codes for CASSLADPDTQYF. Looking up the rest from reference TRBV5-1 and TRBJ2-3 gives the full variable domain: KAGVTQTPRYLIKTRGQQVTLSCSPISGHRSVSWYQQTPGQGLQFLFEYFSETQRNKGNFPGRFSGRQFSNSRSEMNVSTLELGDSALYLCASSLADPDTQYFGPGTRLTVL.

The chain employs TRBV7-9 and TRBJ1-2, with D uncertain. CDR3 length: 15 amino acids. Trimming left V 2 bases short and J 4 bases short, with 14 bases between. Germline V gene lookup returns CDR1 SEHNR and CDR2 FQNEAQ (reference sequence). For the CDR3, the DNA is TGTGCCAGCAGCTTAAATTTCCGGACGGTCTATGGCTACACCTTC. Its protein is CASSLNFRTVYGYTF.

This clone has just one count. The rearrangement uses TRBV6-5 and TRBJ2-2, with D perhaps given as TRBD1 or TRBD2 (5 bases each). Germline assignment: CDR1 MNHEY and CDR2 SVGAGI. V lost 0 bases and J lost 3, with 11 bases in between. The CDR3 runs to 16 residues. CDR3 in DNA: TGTGCCAGCAGTTACTCGGGGCGGAGGTACACCGGGGAGCTGTTTTTT. Protein sequence: CASSYSGRRYTGELFF.

The chain carries TRBV15 and TRBJ2-2, with 8 bases that match TRBD2. The germline gives CDR1 LNHNV, CDR2 YYDKDF (reference sequence). The CDR3 totals 16 residues. V lost 5 bases and J lost 5; bases outside the gene matches: 10. The CDR3 nucleotides read TGTGCCACCAGCGCCCATCCAAGCGGGGGTACCGGGGAGCTGTTTTTT. It translates to CATSAHPSGGTGELFF.

This chain links TRBV2 with TRBJ2-7; TRBD1 matches at 9 bases. Trimming at V came to 7 bases and at J to 5 bases, leaving 9 bases not matched to a gene. CDR1 and CDR2 from the germline V gene are SNHLY and FYNNEI. This CDR3 spans 14 amino acids. This chain's CDR3 is CASTIGQGTHEQYF. The CDR3 DNA sequence: TGTGCCAGCACTATTGGACAGGGGACCCACGAGCAGTACTTC.

Points on this clone: This sample also contains other DNA sequences that code for the same CDR3. This chain connects TRBV5-6 to TRBJ2-7; D is unclear. V was shortened by 0 bases and J by 4 bases, with 5 bases between the two germline ends. Germline V gene data show CDR1 as SGHDT and CDR2 as YYEEEE. This CDR3 comprises 12 residues. The CDR3 loop reads CASSLEGYEQYF. The CDR3 bases are TGTGCCAGCAGCTTGGAGGGTTACGAGCAGTACTTC.

This chain connects TRBV6-6 to TRBJ2-1; 11 bases match TRBD2. V trimming: 9 bases; J trimming: 3 bases; junction bases outside the gene matches: 10. The CDR3 runs 16 residues. Germline assignment: CDR1 MNHNY and CDR2 SVGAGI (reference sequence). CDR3 DNA: TGTGCCAGTGGCCCGCCTAGCGGGAGGCTCTACAATGAGCAGTTCTTC. Translating gives CASGPPSGRLYNEQFF.

V and J are TRBV28 and TRBJ1-4; TRBD1 aligns across 8 bases. The CDR3 is 15 amino acids. With 3 bases clipped from V and 4 bases from J, the junction kept 4 bases outside the gene matches. The germline CDR1 and CDR2 sequences are MDHEN and SYDVKM. The CDR3: CASSFQGADNEKLFF. In DNA form, the CDR3 reads TGTGCCAGCAGTTTCCAGGGGGCCGATAATGAAAAACTGTTTTTT. Supplemented by reference TRBV28 and TRBJ1-4, the full variable domain reads DVKVTQSSRYLVKRTGEKVFLECVQDMDHENMFWYRQDPGLGLRLIYFSYDVKMKEKGDIPEGYSVSREKKERFSLILESASTNQTSMYLCASSFQGADNEKLFFGSGTQLSVL.

The rearrangement links TRBV7-4 to TRBJ1-5; tentative D call: TRBD1 (6 bases). Germline CDR1 and CDR2: SGHVT and SQSDAQ. The CDR3 has 16 residues. The V gene lost 5 bases and the J gene lost 4 bases, with 18 bases spanning the gap. CDR3 in amino acids: CASSRYRAWTNQPQHF. CDR3 in DNA: TGTGCCAGCAGCCGTTACAGGGCCTGGACGAATCAGCCCCAGCATTTT.

Concerning this clone itself: The sample carries other DNA sequences with the same CDR3. The chain has TRBV20-1 and TRBJ2-5; D unresolved. Germline V CDR1 and CDR2: DFQATT, SNEGSKA (reference sequence). The CDR3 loop spans 10 amino acids. Trimming took off 3 bases at V and 5 bases at J, with 4 bases between the two ends. The CDR3 loop reads CSASEETQYF. The CDR3 DNA is TGCAGTGCTAGTGAGGAGACCCAGTACTTC.